The rows below give T cell receptor beta chains drawn from one sample of a study of radiotherapy plus CTLA-4 blockade in lung cancer. The method was immunoSEQ multiplex PCR; TCRdb's version includes in-frame clones alone and lacks a portion of them. This table has 9,500 to 15,000 clones, roughly four fifths appearing once. The input for sequencing was peripheral blood, taken from a patient treated with radiotherapy plus ipilimumab. All receptors derive from a human donor with non-small cell lung cancer that progressed on radiotherapy plus ipilimumab. The CDR3 runs from the conserved cysteine through the conserved F or W. A D gene is named only where the DNA matches it firmly. A row's size may be missing; if present it is once, few, many or a size class.

v_call	j_call	d_call	clone_size	cdr3_aa	cdr3_nt
TRBV6-5	TRBJ1-2	NA	NA	CASSYGGGFGYTF	TGTGCCAGCAGTTACGGGGGAGGGTTTGGCTACACCTTC
TRBV19	TRBJ1-2	NA	NA	CASSEGGGYGYTF	TGTGCCAGTAGTGAAGGGGGTGGATATGGCTACACCTTC
TRBV2	TRBJ1-1	TRBD1	NA	CASSPGQGTEAFF	TGTGCCAGCAGTCCGGGACAGGGGACTGAAGCTTTCTTT
TRBV6-5	TRBJ2-1	NA	NA	CASSSGDSYNEQFF	TGTGCCAGCAGTTCAGGGGATTCCTACAATGAGCAGTTCTTC
TRBV9	TRBJ1-5	TRBD1	once	CASSPTGGAGQPQHF	TGTGCCAGCAGCCCCACAGGGGGCGCAGGACAGCCCCAGCATTTT
TRBV6-1	TRBJ2-1	NA	NA	CASTAPYNEQFF	TGTGCCAGCACGGCGCCCTACAATGAGCAGTTCTTC
TRBV2	TRBJ2-7	NA	NA	CASGWGPFYEQYF	TGTGCCTCAGGGTGGGGGCCCTTCTACGAGCAGTACTTC
TRBV9	TRBJ1-1	NA	NA	CASSPRPGGGGLNTEAFF	TGTGCCAGCAGCCCTAGGCCTGGGGGGGGAGGCTTGAACACTGAAGCTTTCTTT
TRBV6-5	TRBJ2-5	NA	NA	CAIQDRGRETQYF	TGTGCCATCCAGGACCGGGGGCGAGAGACCCAGTACTTC
TRBV7-6	TRBJ2-1	TRBD2	NA	CASSPRNLAGGGNEQFF	TGTGCCAGCAGCCCCCGCAACCTAGCGGGGGGCGGGAATGAGCAGTTCTTC
TRBV27	TRBJ1-5	NA	medium-sized	CASRSGIISNQPQHF	TGTGCCAGCAGATCAGGGATTATAAGCAATCAGCCCCAGCATTTT
TRBV4-2	TRBJ1-1	NA	NA	CASSHSSGGGEAFF	TGTGCCAGCAGCCACTCCTCGGGAGGGGGTGAAGCTTTCTTT
TRBV23-1	TRBJ1-2	NA	NA	CASSQSGRDDGYTF	TGCGCCAGCAGTCAATCGGGAAGAGATGACGGCTACACCTTC
TRBV5-8	TRBJ2-7	TRBD1	NA	CASSSPGTGDYEQYF	TGTGCCAGCAGCTCCCCCGGGACAGGGGACTACGAGCAGTACTTC
TRBV11-2	TRBJ2-5	TRBD2	few	CASSREGRFSGVTQTQYF	TGTGCCAGCAGCCGAGAGGGTCGTTTTAGCGGGGTGACGCAGACCCAGTACTTC
TRBV4-1	TRBJ2-7	TRBD2	NA	CASSPREGDNPIYEQYF	TGCGCCAGCAGCCCGCGGGAGGGGGACAACCCGATCTACGAGCAGTACTTC
TRBV7-9	TRBJ2-5	NA	NA	CASSLDSGTQYF	TGTGCCAGCAGCTTGGATAGTGGGACCCAGTACTTC
TRBV5-1	TRBJ2-1	NA	few	CASSFSVWGNEQFF	TGCGCCAGCAGCTTCAGTGTTTGGGGGAATGAGCAGTTCTTC
TRBV6-6	TRBJ1-4	NA	once	CASSYGQGGNEKLFF	TGTGCCAGCAGTTACGGGCAGGGTGGTAATGAAAAACTGTTTTTT
TRBV5-1	TRBJ2-7	TRBD2	NA	CASSNRTSGAYEQYF	TGCGCCAGCAGCAACCGGACTAGCGGGGCCTACGAGCAGTACTTC
TRBV5-1	TRBJ1-1	NA	NA	CASSLVGGGTEAFF	TGCGCCAGCAGCTTGGTGGGGGGAGGGACTGAAGCTTTCTTT
TRBV4-1	TRBJ1-3	NA	NA	CASSHPVGYQATGNTIYF	TGCGCCAGCAGCCACCCGGTGGGCTATCAGGCGACTGGAAACACCATATATTTT
TRBV19	TRBJ2-5	NA	few	CAITHQGKETQYF	TGTGCCATCACTCACCAGGGGAAAGAGACCCAGTACTTC
TRBV2	TRBJ2-1	TRBD2	NA	CASDKTSANNEQFF	TGTGCCAGCGATAAGACTAGCGCAAACAATGAGCAGTTCTTC
TRBV19	TRBJ1-5	NA	NA	CASGPMGQPQHF	TGTGCCAGTGGGCCCATGGGCCAGCCCCAGCATTTT
TRBV7-2	TRBJ1-2	NA	large	CASTLNRDSKMGGYTF	TGTGCCAGCACCCTCAACCGGGACTCAAAAATGGGGGGCTACACCTTC
TRBV11-1	TRBJ2-7	TRBD1	few	CASSSYRGMAYEQYF	TGTGCCAGCAGCTCCTACAGGGGAATGGCCTACGAGCAGTACTTC
TRBV5-1	TRBJ1-5	NA	few	CASSLESRDRQPQHF	TGCGCCAGCAGCTTGGAGTCGAGGGACCGTCAGCCCCAGCATTTT
TRBV15	TRBJ1-4	TRBD1	NA	CATSPTGGNEKLFF	TGTGCCACCAGCCCTACAGGGGGTAATGAAAAACTGTTTTTT
TRBV7-8	TRBJ2-3	TRBD2	NA	CASSLGRTSGITDTQYF	TGTGCCAGCAGCTTGGGCCGGACTAGCGGGATCACAGATACGCAGTATTTT
TRBV21-1	TRBJ2-2	NA	NA	CASSCRPGLNTGELFF	TGTGCCAGCAGCTGCCGGCCGGGACTGAACACCGGGGAGCTGTTTTTT
TRBV6-5	TRBJ1-5	TRBD1	NA	CASGRTGDGNQPQHF	TGTGCCAGCGGACGAACAGGGGATGGCAATCAGCCCCAGCATTTT
TRBV7-6	TRBJ1-3	NA	NA	CASSEQSSGNTIYF	TGTGCCAGCAGCGAACAGAGCTCTGGAAACACCATATATTTT
TRBV5-1	TRBJ2-7	TRBD1	NA	CASSPVGQGLNEQYF	TGCGCCAGCAGCCCCGTGGGACAGGGGTTGAACGAGCAGTACTTC
TRBV4-1	TRBJ1-1	NA	NA	CASSQDRAGNTEAFF	TGCGCCAGCAGCCAAGATAGGGCTGGTAACACTGAAGCTTTCTTT
TRBV7-2	TRBJ2-5	TRBD2	NA	CASSRRLAGAKETQYF	TGTGCCAGCAGCCGACGACTAGCGGGGGCGAAAGAGACCCAGTACTTC
TRBV4-2	TRBJ2-7	NA	once	CASSPDKDYEQYF	TGTGCCAGCAGCCCCGACAAAGACTACGAGCAGTACTTC
TRBV19	TRBJ1-4	TRBD1	NA	CASSRRQGATNEKLFF	TGTGCCAGTAGTAGGCGACAGGGGGCAACTAATGAAAAACTGTTTTTT
TRBV27	TRBJ2-3	TRBD2	NA	CASSRGGLAVPTDTQYF	TGTGCCAGCAGCCGGGGGGGACTAGCCGTTCCCACAGATACGCAGTATTTT
TRBV7-2	TRBJ1-5	NA	NA	CASSLSTKVGNQPQHF	TGTGCCAGCAGCCTCAGTACGAAGGTCGGCAATCAGCCCCAGCATTTT
TRBV7-2	TRBJ1-1	TRBD1	once	CASSLVGTGNMNTEAFF	TGTGCCAGCAGCTTAGTGGGGACAGGGAACATGAACACTGAAGCTTTCTTT